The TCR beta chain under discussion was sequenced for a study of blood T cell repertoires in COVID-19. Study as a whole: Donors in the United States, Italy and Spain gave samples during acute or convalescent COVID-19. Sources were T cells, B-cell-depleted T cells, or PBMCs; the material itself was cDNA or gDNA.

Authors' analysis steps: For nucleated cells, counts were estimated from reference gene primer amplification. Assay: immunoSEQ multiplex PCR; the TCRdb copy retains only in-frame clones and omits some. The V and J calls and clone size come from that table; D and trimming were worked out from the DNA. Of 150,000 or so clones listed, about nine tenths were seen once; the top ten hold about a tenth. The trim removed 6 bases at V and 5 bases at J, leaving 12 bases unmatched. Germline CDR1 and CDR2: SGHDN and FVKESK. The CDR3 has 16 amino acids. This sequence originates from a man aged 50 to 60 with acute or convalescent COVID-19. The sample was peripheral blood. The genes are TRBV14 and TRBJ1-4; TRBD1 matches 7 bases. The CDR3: CASSQRRGTVNEKLFF. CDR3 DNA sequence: TGTGCCAGCAGTCAAAGGCGCGGGACAGTCAATGAAAAACTGTTTTTT.